The following is a T cell receptor beta chain sequence with its context. As handled by the study authors: The assay estimated nucleated cells by amplifying reference gene primers. Produced via immunoSEQ multiplex PCR; TCRdb's table is partial and in-frame only. For V, J and clone size, that table is used; D and trimming come from the DNA. Found here are about 210,000 clones, 83% of them singletons; the top ten hold roughly 2.7%. The junction had 9 bases not matched to a gene; V was cut back by 3 bases and J by 6 bases. Germline V gives CDR1 MRHNA, CDR2 SNTAGT. CDR3 size: 15 residues. The sample belongs to a study of blood T cell repertoires in COVID-19. About the research overall: The cDNA or gDNA used as material had been derived from T cells, B-cell-depleted T cells, or PBMCs.

Sequencing input: peripheral blood. The TCR sequence derives from a woman aged 40 to 55 with active or convalescent COVID-19. This chain joins TRBV6-4 and TRBJ2-7; the match to TRBD2 covers 9 bases. The CDR3 DNA reads TGTGCCAGCAGTGAATCCCTAGCGGGAAGTACCGAGCAGTACTTC. This codes for CASSESLAGSTEQYF.